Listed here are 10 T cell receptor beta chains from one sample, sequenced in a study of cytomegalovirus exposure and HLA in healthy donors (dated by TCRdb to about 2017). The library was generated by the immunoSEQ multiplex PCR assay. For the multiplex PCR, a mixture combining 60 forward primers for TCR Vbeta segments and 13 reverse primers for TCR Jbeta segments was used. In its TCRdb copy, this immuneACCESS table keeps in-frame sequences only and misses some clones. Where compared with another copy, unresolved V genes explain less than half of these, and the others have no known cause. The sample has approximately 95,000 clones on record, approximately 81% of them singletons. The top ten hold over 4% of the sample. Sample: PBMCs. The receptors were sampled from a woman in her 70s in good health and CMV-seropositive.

This chain's CDR3 is CASSLAGLRGTGELFF. In nucleotides, the CDR3 is TGTGCCAGCAGCTTGGCCGGACTCAGGGGGACCGGGGAGCTGTTTTTT. The V gene is TRBV5-4, the J gene TRBJ2-2, with 7 bases that match TRBD1. Per germline, CDR1 SGHNT and CDR2 YYREEE (reference sequence). J gave up 5 bases and V 0 bases, and 7 bases lay outside the gene matches. The CDR3 runs to 16 residues.

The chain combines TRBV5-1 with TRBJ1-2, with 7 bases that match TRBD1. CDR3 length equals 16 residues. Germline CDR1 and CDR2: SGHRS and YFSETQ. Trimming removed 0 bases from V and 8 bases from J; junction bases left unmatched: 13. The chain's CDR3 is CASSLANQVQGGGYTF. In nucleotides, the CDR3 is TGCGCCAGCAGCTTGGCCAACCAGGTTCAAGGGGGCGGCTACACCTTC.

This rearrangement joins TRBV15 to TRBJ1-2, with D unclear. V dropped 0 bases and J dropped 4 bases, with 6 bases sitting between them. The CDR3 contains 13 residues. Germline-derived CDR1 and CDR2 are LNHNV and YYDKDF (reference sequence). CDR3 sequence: CATSRENTYGYTF. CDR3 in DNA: TGTGCCACCAGCAGAGAGAACACCTATGGCTACACCTTC. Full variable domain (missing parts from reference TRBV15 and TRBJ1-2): DAMVIQNPRYQVTQFGKPVTLSCSQTLNHNVMYWYQQKSSQAPKLLFHYYDKDFNNEADTPDNFQSRRPNTSFCFLDIRSPGLGDTAMYLCATSRENTYGYTFGSGTRLTVV.

The CDR3 DNA sequence: TGTGCCAGCAGCTTGGGCAGGGGAACCTACAATGAGCAGTTCTTC. It translates to CASSLGRGTYNEQFF. The chain has TRBV5-5 and TRBJ2-1; perhaps TRBD1 as D (6 bases). Trimming took off 0 bases at V and 2 bases at J, with 9 bases between the two ends. The CDR3 has 15 residues. From germline, CDR1 is SGHKS and CDR2 YYEKEE (reference sequence).

The CDR3 DNA is TGTGCCGTAGGGGGGGGGAACACCGGGGAGCTGTTTTTT. This gives the protein CAVGGGNTGELFF. V and J are TRBV19 and TRBJ2-2, with D maybe TRBD2 (7 bases). The germline gives CDR1 LNHDA, CDR2 SQIVND (reference sequence). Deletions cut 11 bases from V and 1 base from J, with 11 bases between. The CDR3 consists of 13 residues.

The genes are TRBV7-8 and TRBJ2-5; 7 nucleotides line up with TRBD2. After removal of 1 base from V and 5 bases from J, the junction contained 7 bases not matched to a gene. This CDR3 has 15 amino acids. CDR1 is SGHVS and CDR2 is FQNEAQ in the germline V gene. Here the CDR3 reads CASSLGQGGRETQYF. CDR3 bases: TGTGCCAGCAGCTTAGGGCAGGGAGGGCGGGAGACCCAGTACTTC.

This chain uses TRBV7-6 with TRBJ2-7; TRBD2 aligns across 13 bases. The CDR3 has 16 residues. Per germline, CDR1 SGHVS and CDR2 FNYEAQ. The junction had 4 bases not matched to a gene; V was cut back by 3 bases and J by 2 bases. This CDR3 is CASSFGLAGETYEQYF. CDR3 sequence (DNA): TGTGCCAGCAGCTTCGGACTAGCGGGAGAGACCTACGAGCAGTACTTC. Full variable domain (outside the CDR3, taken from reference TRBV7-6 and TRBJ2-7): GAGVSQSPRYKVTKRGQDVALRCDPISGHVSLYWYRQALGQGPEFLTYFNYEAQQDKSGLPNDRFSAERPEGSISTLTIQRTEQRDSAMYRCASSFGLAGETYEQYFGPGTRLTVT.

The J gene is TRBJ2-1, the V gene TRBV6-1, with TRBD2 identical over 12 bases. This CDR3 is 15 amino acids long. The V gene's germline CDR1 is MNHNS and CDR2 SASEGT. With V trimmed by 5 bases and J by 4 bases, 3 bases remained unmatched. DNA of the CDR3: TGTGCCAGCAGTCCCGGACTAGCGGGGTACAATGAGCAGTTCTTC. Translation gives CASSPGLAGYNEQFF.

The DNA for the CDR3 is TGTGCCACCAGCAGAGATCTAGGAGGGAGTGAGCAGTTCTTC. Protein: CATSRDLGGSEQFF. V gene TRBV15 combines with J gene TRBJ2-1, with D possibly matching TRBD2 (6 bases). Germline V gene lookup returns CDR1 LNHNV and CDR2 YYDKDF (reference sequence). Trimming removed 0 bases from V and 9 bases from J, with 12 bases in between. The CDR3 length is 14 residues.

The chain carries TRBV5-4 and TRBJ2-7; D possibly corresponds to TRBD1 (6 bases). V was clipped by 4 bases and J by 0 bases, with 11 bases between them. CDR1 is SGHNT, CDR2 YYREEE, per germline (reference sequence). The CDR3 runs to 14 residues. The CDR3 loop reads CASSPDRFSYEQYF. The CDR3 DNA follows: TGTGCCAGCAGCCCAGACAGGTTCTCCTACGAGCAGTACTTC. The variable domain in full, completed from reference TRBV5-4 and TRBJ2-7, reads ETGVTQSPTHLIKTRGQQVTLRCSSQSGHNTVSWYQQALGQGPQFIFQYYREEENGRGNFPPRFSGLQFPNYSSELNVNALELDDSALYLCASSPDRFSYEQYFGPGTRLTVT.